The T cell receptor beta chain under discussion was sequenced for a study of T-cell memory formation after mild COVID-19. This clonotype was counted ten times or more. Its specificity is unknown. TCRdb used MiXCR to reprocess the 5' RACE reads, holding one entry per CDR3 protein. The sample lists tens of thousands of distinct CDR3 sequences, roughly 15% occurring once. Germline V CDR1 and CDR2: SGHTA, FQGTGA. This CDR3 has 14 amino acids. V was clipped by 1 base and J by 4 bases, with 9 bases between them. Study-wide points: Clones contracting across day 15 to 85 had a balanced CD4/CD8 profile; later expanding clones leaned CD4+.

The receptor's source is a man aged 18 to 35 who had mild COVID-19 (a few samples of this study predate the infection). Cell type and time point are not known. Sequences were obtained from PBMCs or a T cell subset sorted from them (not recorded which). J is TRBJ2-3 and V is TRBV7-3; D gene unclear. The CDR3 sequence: CASSLNPVADTQYF. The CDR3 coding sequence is TGTGCCAGCAGCTTAAACCCGGTAGCAGATACGCAGTATTTT.